This is a list of T cell receptor beta chains from one sample in a study of Tregs in tolerant kidney transplant recipients. Assay used: immunoSEQ multiplex PCR; TCRdb lists only in-frame clones, some missing. The sample holds over 50,000 clones, around 83% seen once. Sequencing was performed on CD4+ T cells from blood. The receptors originated from a human donor in good health. The conserved cysteine and the conserved F or W are not part of the CDR3 here. Each record gives: D gene, V gene, CDR3 length, CDR3 protein. D genes are given only for firm matches.

D: NA
V: TRBV10-3
length: 13
CDR3: AISARFEGDHEQF

D: NA
V: TRBV6-1
length: 12
CDR3: ASSLAFGDSPLH

D: NA
V: TRBV12-5
length: 14
CDR3: ASGEGGAGGNQPQH

D: NA
V: TRBV2
length: 11
CDR3: ASSATANTEAF

D: NA
V: TRBV12-2
length: 12
CDR3: ASRSTRGQGGYT

D: NA
V: TRBV11-2
length: 12
CDR3: ASSLWVGNTEAF

D: NA
V: TRBV19
length: 15
CDR3: ASSIVQRRGKSSPLH

D: NA
V: TRBV6-4
length: 13
CDR3: ASSDSRGRNQPQH

D: NA
V: TRBV7-3
length: 11
CDR3: ASSLFTGYGYT

D: NA
V: TRBV30
length: 12
CDR3: AWRTGGSNQPQH

D: TRBD1
V: TRBV5-8
length: 14
CDR3: ASSWTGTGNYNEQF

D: NA
V: TRBV5-1
length: 14
CDR3: ASSLGGERRVDTIY

D: NA
V: TRBV19
length: 15
CDR3: ASSIVMGRGAINEQF

D: NA
V: TRBV27
length: 11
CDR3: ASRGSFSYEQY

D: NA
V: TRBV14
length: 12
CDR3: ASSHRGQNTEAF

D: TRBD1
V: TRBV27
length: 14
CDR3: ASSLMGRDRSYGYT

D: TRBD2
V: TRBV7-2
length: 14
CDR3: ASSLDASGRGDEQF

D: NA
V: TRBV10-3
length: 12
CDR3: AISESREGTEAF

D: NA
V: TRBV30
length: 11
CDR3: AWSGRTAEPQH

D: TRBD2
V: TRBV7-2
length: 13
CDR3: ASSTTSGSTDTQY

D: TRBD1
V: TRBV6-6
length: 13
CDR3: ASRTPGTGESPLH

D: NA
V: TRBV6-1
length: 10
CDR3: ASSVFGNEQF

D: NA
V: TRBV10-3
length: 11
CDR3: AISRTGQETQY

D: TRBD1
V: TRBV6-5
length: 12
CDR3: ASSPTGIGRGYT

D: NA
V: TRBV2
length: 14
CDR3: ASSEARAATSRAYG

D: TRBD1
V: TRBV19
length: 17
CDR3: ASSLNINRDRVAVYGYT

D: NA
V: TRBV2
length: 11
CDR3: ASNQGPNQPQH

D: TRBD1
V: TRBV7-3
length: 13
CDR3: ASSLDRGRADTQY

D: NA
V: TRBV6-5
length: 11
CDR3: ASSDSLNEKLF

D: NA
V: TRBV7-2
length: 11
CDR3: ASSTQFGGELF

D: NA
V: TRBV7-8
length: 13
CDR3: ASSLEHLNTGELF

D: TRBD1
V: TRBV11-2
length: 14
CDR3: ASSPLTRTGQPSAF

D: NA
V: TRBV7-2
length: 12
CDR3: ASSFGRVNQPQH

D: NA
V: TRBV5-1
length: 11
CDR3: ASSLGLQETQY

D: NA
V: TRBV19
length: 9
CDR3: ASTLTQPQH

D: NA
V: TRBV4-1
length: 15
CDR3: ASSPRQMITTNEKLF

D: NA
V: TRBV11-3
length: 13
CDR3: ASSLYLLDTDTQY

D: TRBD1
V: TRBV13
length: 14
CDR3: ASSKRQGQGAYEQY

D: NA
V: TRBV15
length: 12
CDR3: ATSSDVGNTEAF

D: TRBD2
V: TRBV6-5
length: 14
CDR3: ASSFLWLAGVTEQF

D: NA
V: TRBV7-2
length: 13
CDR3: ASSLRGQRENEQF

D: NA
V: TRBV18
length: 13
CDR3: ASSPLQGSNQPQH

D: NA
V: TRBV7-2
length: 14
CDR3: ASSFPHRVDAYEQY

D: NA
V: TRBV5-6
length: 12
CDR3: ASIYMTDQETQY

D: TRBD2
V: TRBV11-2
length: 11
CDR3: ASRRLAGYEQY

D: NA
V: TRBV25-1
length: 11
CDR3: ASSELGDTEAF

D: TRBD2
V: TRBV4-1
length: 14
CDR3: ASSRLAGVAKNIQY

D: NA
V: TRBV9
length: 12
CDR3: ASSVGLAPYEQY

D: NA
V: TRBV9
length: 12
CDR3: ASSAGRPDSPLH

D: NA
V: TRBV5-1
length: 13
CDR3: ASRLTADGTAEAF

D: NA
V: TRBV4-1
length: 12
CDR3: ASSHPSFKETQY

D: TRBD1
V: TRBV18
length: 13
CDR3: ASSPRDRALYGYT

D: NA
V: TRBV5-1
length: 10
CDR3: ASSLPRETQY

D: NA
V: TRBV6-5
length: 11
CDR3: ASRGNRVDGAF

D: NA
V: TRBV23-1
length: 11
CDR3: ATPRGGNTEAF